The 14 T cell receptor beta chains reported below all come from one sample, sequenced in a study of cytomegalovirus exposure and HLA in healthy donors. PCR amplification relied on 60 Vbeta primers (plus 13 Jbeta primers). Profiled with immunoSEQ multiplex PCR; TCRdb holds only in-frame clones, not every one. The repertoire has 130,000 to 150,000 clones, over 65% of them found once; the top ten carry approximately 2.9%. Material for sequencing was PBMCs. Every receptor here comes from a man in his forties or fifties in good health and CMV-seropositive.

The chain joins TRBV27 to TRBJ2-3; 9 bases are a match to TRBD2. This CDR3 comprises 16 residues. Germline values: CDR1 MNHEY, CDR2 SMNVEV (reference sequence). J was trimmed by 5 bases and V by 4 bases; bases with no gene match: 10. CDR3 loop: CASSYAGLARIDTQYF. CDR3 nucleotides: TGTGCCAGCAGTTATGCGGGACTAGCTAGGATAGATACGCAGTATTTT.

The chain links TRBV7-6 to TRBJ2-1; D may be TRBD2 (7 bases). There are 16 residues in the CDR3. CDR1 SGHVS and CDR2 FNYEAQ come from the germline V gene. The V end lost 1 base, the J end lost 7 bases, and 17 bases lay between the germline ends. In DNA, the CDR3 is TGTGCCAGCAGCTTAGTAACAGGGACTATTTTTAATGAGCAGTTCTTC. This translates into CASSLVTGTIFNEQFF.

J is TRBJ1-2 and V is TRBV30; D is ambiguous. CDR3 length equals 13 residues. The V end was cut by 0 bases, the J end by 2 bases, with 7 bases between. Germline-derived CDR1 and CDR2 are GTSNPN and SVGIG (reference sequence). CDR3 bases: TGTGCCTGGAGTGTACAGACAAACTATGGCTACACCTTC. Translation gives CAWSVQTNYGYTF.

The chain employs TRBV5-4 and TRBJ2-3; 11 bases map to TRBD2. The germline V gene encodes CDR1 SGHNT and CDR2 YYREEE (reference sequence). The CDR3 loop spans 15 amino acids. The J segment lost 1 base and the V segment lost 5 bases, leaving 3 bases of the junction unmatched. CDR3 loop: CASRHSGRGTDTQYF. CDR3 bases: TGTGCCAGCAGGCATAGCGGGAGGGGCACAGATACGCAGTATTTT. The whole variable domain, remainder taken from reference TRBV5-4 and TRBJ2-3, is ETGVTQSPTHLIKTRGQQVTLRCSSQSGHNTVSWYQQALGQGPQFIFQYYREEENGRGNFPPRFSGLQFPNYSSELNVNALELDDSALYLCASRHSGRGTDTQYFGPGTRLTVL.

This chain joins TRBV5-1 and TRBJ1-1; a possible D gene is TRBD1 (6 bases). CDR1 is SGHRS, CDR2 YFSETQ, per germline. Trimming removed 4 bases from V and 0 bases from J, with 16 bases in between. The length of the CDR3 is 16 residues. CDR3 region: CASSHRDGFMNTEAFF. CDR3 nucleotide sequence: TGCGCCAGCAGCCACAGGGACGGCTTCATGAACACTGAAGCTTTCTTT.

V usage is TRBV28 and J usage is TRBJ1-4, with 9 nucleotides matching TRBD1. The CDR3 is made up of 15 amino acids. J was trimmed by 7 bases and V by 5 bases; bases with no gene match: 8. Germline CDR1 is MDHEN and CDR2 is SYDVKM. Here the CDR3 reads CASSGPGQGGEKLFF. DNA of the CDR3: TGTGCCAGCAGTGGCCCGGGACAGGGAGGTGAAAAACTGTTTTTT.

This clone has only a few counts. This chain links TRBV10-2 with TRBJ1-2; 7 nucleotides match TRBD1. The V segment lost 7 bases and the J segment 4 bases; nucleotides outside the gene matches: 6. The CDR3 consists of 13 residues. Germline assignment: CDR1 WSHSY and CDR2 SAAADI. DNA of the CDR3: TGCGCCAGCAAGGGGGCAGGGGGCTATGGCTACACCTTC. Translated, it gives CASKGAGGYGYTF.

CDR3 DNA sequence: TGTGCCAGCAGCTTGACTAGCGGGAAAAATGAGCAGTTCTTC. Protein sequence: CASSLTSGKNEQFF. J is TRBJ2-1 and V is TRBV7-8; TRBD2 aligns across 11 bases. Germline assignment: CDR1 SGHVS and CDR2 FQNEAQ. The CDR3 loop spans 14 amino acids. The V and J ends lost 3 bases and 7 bases, in that order; junction bases with no gene match: 2.

The chain carries TRBV21-1 and TRBJ2-5; the table assigns TRBD1, which was not confirmed against the DNA. TRBV21-1 is a documented pseudogene. The CDR3 totals 13 residues. CDR3 nucleotides: TGTGCCAGCAGCCCCCAGGTGCAAGAGACCCAGTACTTC. Its protein product is CASSPQVQETQYF.

The V and J genes are TRBV19 and TRBJ1-2; D not certain. Germline V gene sequence: CDR1 LNHDA, CDR2 SQIVND (reference sequence). V lost 3 bases and J lost 4, with 15 bases in between. CDR3 size: 15 residues. The CDR3 DNA reads TGTGCCAGTAGTATGGTTCGTCAGGAGGGCTATGGCTACACCTTC. This gives the protein CASSMVRQEGYGYTF.

Note on this clone: The junction shows a germline mismatch at one end, possibly a read error. The chain joins TRBV7-9 to TRBJ1-2, with 8 bases fitting TRBD1. The germline gives CDR1 SEHNR, CDR2 FQNEAQ (reference sequence). This CDR3 comprises 16 residues. CDR3 in amino acids: CSSSFATGALNYGYTF. In nucleotides, the CDR3 is TGTTCCAGCAGCTTTGCGACAGGGGCCCTTAACTATGGCTACACCTTC.

The chain joins TRBV30 to TRBJ1-6, with D possibly matching TRBD1 (5 bases). Germline values: CDR1 GTSNPN, CDR2 SVGIG (reference sequence). The CDR3 is 13 residues long. Trimming cost V 7 bases and J 9 bases, with 16 bases left between them. CDR3 amino acids: CASTGTGGSPLHF. CDR3 sequence (DNA): TGTGCCTCGACGGGGACGGGGGGTTCACCCCTCCACTTT.

The V call is TRBV6-5, the J call TRBJ1-1, with 9 bases fitting TRBD1. The CDR3 length is 13 residues. Germline-derived CDR1 and CDR2 are MNHEY and SVGAGI. V gave up 5 bases and J gave up 4 bases; unmatched junction bases: 2. The CDR3 region has the DNA TGTGCCAGCAGTAGACAGGGGGGCACTGAAGCTTTCTTT. Translated, it gives CASSRQGGTEAFF.

This clone showed up just a few times. The chain uses TRBV7-9 and TRBJ2-7; D is perhaps TRBD1 (5 bases). CDR1 and CDR2 from the germline V gene are SEHNR and FQNEAQ (reference sequence). The CDR3 extends over 16 amino acids. The ends were cut back, 5 bases at V and 0 bases at J, with 17 bases in the middle. CDR3 bases: TGTGCCAGCAGCCCATTACATACTGACAGCTCCTACGAGCAGTACTTC. It codes for CASSPLHTDSSYEQYF.